This TCR beta chain was identified during a study of control samples from healthy donors and cancer patients. The CDR3 totals 15 residues. V shed 4 bases, J shed 11 bases, and the junction held 12 bases outside the gene matches. CDR1 and CDR2 from the germline V gene are SGHKS and YYEKEE (reference sequence). Clones were read by immunoSEQ multiplex PCR, and TCRdb kept only the in-frame ones, dropping some. The sample includes approximately 190,000 clones, about 90% of them seen just once. The chain employs TRBV5-5 and TRBJ1-1, with 12 bases identical to TRBD1. This sequence was found in a man under 40 in good health. The source material was blood. CDR3 in amino acids: CASSAAGTGGYDAFF. The CDR3 DNA follows: TGTGCCAGCAGCGCGGCCGGGACAGGGGGCTACGACGCTTTCTTT.